This T cell receptor beta chain was obtained from a study of cytomegalovirus exposure and HLA in healthy donors. Nominally healthy donors provided the samples, though records likely missed some immune exposures. Remarks on this clone: Its specificity is unknown.

This PCR relied on a set of 60 Vbeta primers and 13 Jbeta primers. The data were produced by immunoSEQ multiplex PCR, yet TCRdb's version contains in-frame clones alone and is incomplete. The sample holds about 190,000 clones, around 73% seen once. Overall study results and limits: Later on, an analysis showed TCR association rates differing by HLA locus, with DRB1 the most and HLA-C the fewest. There was a cluster of highly shared sequence variants that was likely a sequencing artifact. Associated with cytomegalovirus, according to the listing, were 150 to 200 TCR beta chains.

The V gene's germline CDR1 is MNHEY and CDR2 SVGAGI. The CDR3 covers 14 residues. The V end was cut by 0 bases, the J end by 4 bases, with 10 bases between. The material sequenced was PBMCs. The TCR comes from a woman aged 25 to 39 in good health and CMV-seropositive. V usage is TRBV6-5 and J usage is TRBJ2-7, with D perhaps matching TRBD1 (6 bases). The CDR3 region has the DNA TGTGCCAGCAGTTACTCAGGCAGGGGATACGAGCAGTACTTC. It codes for CASSYSGRGYEQYF.